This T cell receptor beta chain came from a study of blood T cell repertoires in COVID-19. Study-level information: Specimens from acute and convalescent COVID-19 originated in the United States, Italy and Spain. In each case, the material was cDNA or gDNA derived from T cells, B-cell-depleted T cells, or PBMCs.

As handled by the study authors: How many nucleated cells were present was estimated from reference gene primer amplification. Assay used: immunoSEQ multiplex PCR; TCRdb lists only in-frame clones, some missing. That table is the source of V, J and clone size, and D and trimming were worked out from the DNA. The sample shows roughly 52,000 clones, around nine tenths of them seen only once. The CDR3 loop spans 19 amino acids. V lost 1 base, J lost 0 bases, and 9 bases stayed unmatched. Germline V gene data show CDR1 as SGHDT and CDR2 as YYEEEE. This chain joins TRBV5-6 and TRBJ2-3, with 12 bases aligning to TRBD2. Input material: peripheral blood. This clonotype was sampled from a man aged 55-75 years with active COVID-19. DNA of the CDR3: TGTGCCAGCAGCTTGAAATGGCTAGCGGGAGGGCCGAGCACAGATACGCAGTATTTT. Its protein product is CASSLKWLAGGPSTDTQYF.